The TCR beta chain under discussion was sequenced for a study of T-cell reconstitution after alpha-beta-depleted transplantation in children. Using unique molecular identifiers, the investigators prepared the TCRbeta library. MiXCR, applied by TCRdb to the PCR reads, yields one record per CDR3 protein. Of hundreds of thousands of distinct CDR3 sequences in the sample, about 24% were seen once. This TCR came from a female patient between 2 and 15 years old who had a stem cell transplant for congenital amegakaryocytic thrombocytopenia, so the T cells may come from the graft donor. Sequences were derived from PBMCs, mostly from graft donor cells, sampled 360 days after TCRalphabeta/CD19-depleted stem cell transplant.

CDR3 region: CSASRYYSNQPQHF. Written as DNA, the CDR3 is TGCAGTGCTAGCAGGTACTATAGCAATCAGCCCCAGCATTTT. The chain recombines TRBV20-1 with TRBJ1-5; D remains ambiguous. CDR3 size: 14 residues. Trimming pared 3 bases from V and 0 bases from J, leaving 9 bases between. Germline loops: CDR1 DFQATT, CDR2 SNEGSKA (reference sequence).